This is a list of T cell receptor beta chains from one sample in a study of OX40 agonist ivuxolimab in advanced cancers. TCRdb keeps only in-frame clones here, not all; method: immunoSEQ multiplex PCR. This repertoire shows roughly 56,000 clones, around 88% found once; its top ten account for around 0.56%. This specimen consisted of CD4+ or CD8+ T cells sorted from blood, obtained in a trial of the OX40 agonist ivuxolimab. The receptors were sampled from an adult with an advanced solid tumor such as melanoma, head and neck, liver or kidney cancer. CDR3s include the opening cysteine and the closing phenylalanine or tryptophan. Each record gives: J gene, V gene, D gene, CDR3 protein. D genes are given only for firm matches.

TRBJ2-1	TRBV20-1	NA	CSASDNEQFF
TRBJ2-3	TRBV28	NA	CASSLRQTVGTQYF
NA	TRBV5-4	NA	CASSHKGVPASYEQYF
TRBJ2-7	TRBV7-8	NA	CASSLKTGPYEQYF
TRBJ1-1	TRBV30	TRBD1	CAWSGQGAQRTEAFF
TRBJ1-3	TRBV9	TRBD1	CASSVQGDGNTIYF
TRBJ2-3	TRBV4-1	TRBD2	CASSQDAGGLLGTQYF
TRBJ2-3	TRBV10-3	NA	CAIRTAYTDTQYF
TRBJ2-1	TRBV6-1	TRBD2	CASRTSGRNEQFF
TRBJ1-5	TRBV15	TRBD1	CAASTGGQPQHF
TRBJ2-7	TRBV9	TRBD2	CASSVGTSGYEQYF
TRBJ2-2	TRBV27	NA	CASRLGGLNTGELFF
TRBJ2-6	TRBV7-2	TRBD1	CASSSTGTGGFGANVLTF
TRBJ2-1	TRBV7-8	TRBD1	CASSRDRGSYNEQFF
TRBJ2-5	TRBV7-9	NA	CASSLGQQETQYF
TRBJ1-3	TRBV21-1	NA	CASNPDRRLDSCTIYF
TRBJ1-5	TRBV4-2	NA	CASSQELAEDQPQHF
TRBJ1-2	TRBV27	NA	CASSLGQGYLGYGYTF
TRBJ1-2	TRBV28	TRBD1	CASSFYRGSGYTF
TRBJ1-6	TRBV6-1	NA	CASSGLYNSPLHF
TRBJ2-1	TRBV5-1	TRBD2	CASSVGLAGGFYNEQFF
TRBJ2-7	TRBV2	TRBD2	CASSPTSGSSYEQYF
TRBJ2-6	TRBV6-5	NA	CASSYRGSGANVLTF
TRBJ2-1	TRBV2	TRBD2	CASRWGTSGRDEYNEQFF
TRBJ1-2	TRBV25-1	NA	CASADRLNGYTF
TRBJ2-3	TRBV7-6	NA	CASSLVRRDTQYF
TRBJ2-7	TRBV9	TRBD2	CASSVAPSGEQYF
TRBJ1-5	TRBV5-4	TRBD1	CASSLGDRQLTYSNQPQHF
TRBJ2-1	TRBV7-9	NA	CASSQTNNEQFF
TRBJ2-7	TRBV6-1	NA	CASSRDGGYEQYF
TRBJ2-3	TRBV5-1	NA	CASSEDSSDTQYF
TRBJ1-3	TRBV9	NA	CASSSTGGFSGNTIYF
TRBJ2-7	TRBV27	NA	CASSLRGGGPFEQYF
TRBJ2-3	TRBV5-6	TRBD2	CASSWAGLAGSGNTQYF
TRBJ1-4	TRBV6-1	NA	CASSELGTVGDGGWGEKLFF
TRBJ2-5	TRBV6-1	NA	CASSEQGLGQETQYF
TRBJ2-2	TRBV28	TRBD1	CASSLSDRGKTGELFF
TRBJ2-5	TRBV7-9	NA	CASSSSIGVRETQYF
TRBJ1-2	TRBV7-6	TRBD1	CASSKGQGWYGYTF
TRBJ2-7	TRBV28	NA	CASSLEVGGSYEQYF
TRBJ1-2	TRBV11-3	TRBD1	CASSLGQGDGYTF
TRBJ1-4	TRBV5-1	NA	CASSPGFEGTGEKLFF
TRBJ2-1	TRBV25-1	TRBD1	CASSVNTGGAHNEQFF
TRBJ2-7	TRBV5-4	NA	CASSAPEAFEQYF
TRBJ1-2	TRBV29-1	NA	CSVEDLGSGYTF
TRBJ2-1	TRBV28	TRBD2	CASSFGLANNEQFF
TRBJ2-5	TRBV7-8	NA	CASSLWVRETQYF
TRBJ1-5	TRBV6-5	NA	CASSATGREPQHF
TRBJ2-7	TRBV21-1	NA	CASSPVGQGEGEQYF
TRBJ2-5	TRBV28	NA	CASSLSETQYF
TRBJ2-2	TRBV5-5	NA	CASSAGTYSTGELFF
TRBJ1-5	TRBV28	NA	CASRTGVHRVQPQHF
TRBJ2-1	TRBV27	TRBD2	CASSSSAGVGYNEQFF
TRBJ1-1	TRBV6-1	NA	CATRTGLGAFF
TRBJ2-7	TRBV21-1	NA	CASSKVCLAGYEQYF
TRBJ2-7	TRBV7-9	TRBD2	CASSLAGSGSIGEQYF
TRBJ2-7	TRBV29-1	NA	CSVEVGGAYEQYF
TRBJ2-2	TRBV19	NA	CASSIYRAQGTGELFF
TRBJ2-3	TRBV9	NA	CASSPRLYSTDTQYF
TRBJ1-1	TRBV5-1	TRBD1	CASSLKQGASTEAFF